The 10 T cell receptor beta chains listed next were all sequenced from one sample in a study of shared clonotypes between healthy human individuals. Sequenced by immunoSEQ multiplex PCR; TCRdb stores in-frame clones only, minus some. This table holds around 2.1 million clones, approximately 94% found once. The specimen was naive CD4+ T cells sorted from blood. Subset here: CD45RA+ positively selected. The source of these receptors is a young man in good health.

This chain connects TRBV7-9 to TRBJ2-3, with no clear D. The germline CDR1 and CDR2 sequences are SEHNR and FQNEAQ (reference sequence). The CDR3 has 14 amino acids. Trimming removed 1 base at V and 6 bases at J, with 11 bases between. DNA of the CDR3: TGTGCCAGCAGCTTAGTGGGTAGGTCGGATACGCAGTATTTT. Its translation: CASSLVGRSDTQYF.

This chain links TRBV5-1 with TRBJ1-2; 7 nucleotides agree with TRBD1. The CDR3 loop spans 16 amino acids. The germline V gene encodes CDR1 SGHRS and CDR2 YFSETQ. J gave up 4 bases and V 0 bases, and 9 bases lay outside the gene matches. In DNA, the CDR3 is TGCGCCAGCAGCTTGGAGCCAGGGGGGGTTGCCTATGGCTACACCTTC. It yields the protein CASSLEPGGVAYGYTF.

CDR3 residues: CASRQLDNSPLHF. CDR3 sequence (DNA): TGTGCCAGCAGGCAACTGGATAATTCACCCCTCCACTTT. V gene TRBV6-6 combines with J gene TRBJ1-6; D is uncertain. The CDR3 is 13 residues long. The V end was cut by 6 bases, the J end by 5 bases, with 8 bases between. CDR1 MNHNY and CDR2 SVGAGI come from the germline V gene (reference sequence).

The V and J genes are TRBV5-6 and TRBJ1-5; D is unclear. In germline, CDR1 is SGHDT, CDR2 YYEEEE. The CDR3 contains 15 residues. With 0 bases removed from V and 4 bases from J, the gap between germline ends came to 11 bases. As DNA, the CDR3 is TGTGCCAGCAGCTTGGGGTATACCGCAAATCAGCCCCAGCATTTT. Translation: CASSLGYTANQPQHF.

CDR3 bases: TGCGCCAGCAGCCGCTACGGACAGGGGACCGCCTACGAGCAGTACTTC. Amino acid sequence: CASSRYGQGTAYEQYF. The genes are TRBV5-1 and TRBJ2-7, with TRBD1 identical over 9 bases. With 4 bases clipped from V and 2 bases from J, the junction kept 10 bases outside the gene matches. Germline CDR1 is SGHRS and CDR2 is YFSETQ. CDR3 length equals 16 residues.

The chain carries TRBV19 and TRBJ2-7, with 7 bases lining up with TRBD1. CDR1 and CDR2 (germline): LNHDA, SQIVND (reference sequence). The V segment lost 4 bases and the J segment 6 bases; nucleotides outside the gene matches: 15. The CDR3 loop spans 16 amino acids. The CDR3 DNA reads TGTGCCAGTAGTACCCTCACGGCAGGGGGAATACGCGAGCAGTACTTC. Translated, it gives CASSTLTAGGIREQYF. The full variable domain, rest sourced from reference TRBV19 and TRBJ2-7, is DGGITQSPKYLFRKEGQNVTLSCEQNLNHDAMYWYRQDPGQGLRLIYYSQIVNDFQKGDIAEGYSVSREKKESFPLTVTSAQKNPTAFYLCASSTLTAGGIREQYFGPGTRLTVT.

This clone was observed a few times. This sample also contains other DNA sequences that code for the same CDR3. This chain joins TRBV2 and TRBJ1-1; a possible D gene is TRBD1 (6 bases). The CDR3 contains 14 residues. The germline gives CDR1 SNHLY, CDR2 FYNNEI. Deletions cut 4 bases from V and 0 bases from J, with 9 bases between. Here the CDR3 reads CASSGGGVNTEAFF. CDR3 coding DNA: TGTGCCAGCAGTGGAGGGGGTGTGAACACTGAAGCTTTCTTT.

This chain links TRBV2 with TRBJ1-6; D possibly corresponds to TRBD1 (5 bases). Germline V CDR1 and CDR2: SNHLY, FYNNEI. This CDR3 is built from 16 residues. V lost 6 bases, J lost 11 bases, and 23 bases lay in between. CDR3 protein: CASSGGMRDLSTPLHF. CDR3 coding DNA: TGTGCCAGCAGCGGGGGGATGAGGGATCTTTCGACACCCCTCCACTTT.

This sequence joins TRBV7-9 and TRBJ2-5, with D unresolved. This CDR3 is built from 13 residues. Germline CDR1 and CDR2: SEHNR and FQNEAQ (reference sequence). Trimming left V 1 base short and J 5 bases short, with 8 bases between. CDR3 DNA: TGTGCCAGCAGCTTAGTTTATGGGGAGACCCAGTACTTC. Translating it yields CASSLVYGETQYF. Using reference TRBV7-9 and TRBJ2-5 for the parts outside the CDR3, the full variable domain is DTGVSQNPRHKITKRGQNVTFRCDPISEHNRLYWYRQTLGQGPEFLTYFQNEAQLEKSRLLSDRFSAERPKGSFSTLEIQRTEQGDSAMYLCASSLVYGETQYFGPGTRLLVL.

This clone was detected once. This rearrangement joins TRBV19 to TRBJ2-6; no clear D. CDR1 LNHDA and CDR2 SQIVND come from the germline V gene (reference sequence). Trimming left V 4 bases short and J 0 bases short, with 10 bases between. This CDR3 has 16 residues. CDR3 amino acids: CASSNSRVSGANVLTF. Here the CDR3 DNA reads TGTGCCAGTAGTAACTCCCGGGTCTCTGGGGCCAACGTCCTGACTTTC.